These 18 T cell receptor beta chains came from one sample sequenced in a study of T cell responses to AZD1222 COVID-19 vaccine. Libraries were prepared by immunoSEQ multiplex PCR; TCRdb keeps only in-frame clonotypes and omits some of them. The sample has 120,000 or so clones, 90% seen once. The sequencing used peripheral blood, collected on day 0 of MenACWY control vaccination. The receptors stem from an adult in good health.

V and J are TRBV18 and TRBJ1-4; D might be TRBD1 (6 bases). This CDR3 is 15 amino acids long. In germline, CDR1 is KGHSH, CDR2 LQKENI. V dropped 2 bases and J dropped 7 bases, with 14 bases sitting between them. Written as DNA, the CDR3 is TGTGCCAGCTCACCAAACACAGGGTGGCGTGAAAAACTGTTTTTT. Its protein product is CASSPNTGWREKLFF. The full variable domain, in which reference TRBV18 and TRBJ1-4 provide the parts outside the CDR3, is NAGVMQNPRHLVRRRGQEARLRCSPMKGHSHVYWYRQLPEEGLKFMVYLQKENIIDESGMPKERFSAEFPKEGPSILRIQQVVRGDSAAYFCASSPNTGWREKLFFGSGTQLSVL.

The chain links TRBV19 to TRBJ1-1; D uncertain. Deletions cut 3 bases from V and 4 bases from J, with 9 bases between. Germline CDR1 is LNHDA and CDR2 is SQIVND (reference sequence). This CDR3 comprises 13 residues. The CDR3, as DNA: TGTGCCAGTAGTATCTGGGTTGGCACTGAAGCTTTCTTT. Protein: CASSIWVGTEAFF.

This chain joins TRBV19 and TRBJ2-1, with a weak D call TRBD2 (6 bases). V lost 3 bases and J lost 4, with 7 bases in between. CDR1 is LNHDA, CDR2 SQIVND, per germline (reference sequence). CDR3 length equals 13 residues. In nucleotides, the CDR3 is TGTGCCAGTAGTATTGCGGGATACAATGAGCAGTTCTTC. Translated: CASSIAGYNEQFF.

V usage is TRBV5-4 and J usage is TRBJ2-5; D may correspond to TRBD1 or TRBD2 (6 bases each). V lost 6 bases, J lost 5 bases, and 14 bases lay in between. The germline gives CDR1 SGHNT, CDR2 YYREEE (reference sequence). The CDR3 sequence is 13 residues long. CDR3 DNA: TGTGCCAGCACTGGGGGGCCTAGGGAGACCCAGTACTTC. It is translated as CASTGGPRETQYF.

V is TRBV5-1 and J is TRBJ1-4; D is possibly TRBD1 (6 bases). The V gene lost 3 bases and the J gene lost 8 bases, with 17 bases spanning the gap. There are 15 residues in the CDR3. Germline loops: CDR1 SGHRS, CDR2 YFSETQ. CDR3 in DNA: TGCGCCAGCAGCTCAACAGGGACGAAGGGGGAAAAACTGTTTTTT. Translated, it gives CASSSTGTKGEKLFF.

This chain uses TRBV7-8 with TRBJ2-5; 9 bases map to TRBD1. The CDR3 consists of 15 residues. V trimming: 7 bases; J trimming: 5 bases; junction bases outside the gene matches: 11. The germline V gene encodes CDR1 SGHVS and CDR2 FQNEAQ. The chain's CDR3 is CASKGTGREWETQYF. Written as DNA, the CDR3 is TGTGCCAGCAAGGGGACAGGGAGAGAGTGGGAGACCCAGTACTTC.

The chain joins TRBV19 to TRBJ1-1, with TRBD1 matching over 8 bases. The V gene end was trimmed by 6 bases and the J gene end by 7 bases; junction bases not matched to a gene: 10. CDR1 is LNHDA, CDR2 SQIVND, per germline (reference sequence). The CDR3 consists of 14 residues. As DNA, the CDR3 is TGTGCCAGTAGCCCCCTGGACAGGGTAATTGAAGCTTTCTTT. This codes for CASSPLDRVIEAFF.

The rearrangement uses TRBV11-3 and TRBJ2-7, with TRBD1 matching over 9 bases. Trimming removed 5 bases from V and 3 bases from J; junction bases left unmatched: 11. The CDR3 is 16 amino acids. Germline lookup yields CDR1 SGHNT and CDR2 YENEEA. CDR3 DNA sequence: TGTGCCAGCAGCCAGGGACAGGGTACAGTAGGCTACGAGCAGTACTTC. This sequence encodes CASSQGQGTVGYEQYF.

With respect to this clone: The same CDR3 can be traced to other DNA sequences in this sample. The rearrangement links TRBV12-3 or TRBV12-4 to TRBJ1-1; D is undetermined. CDR3 length: 13 residues. Trimming removed 2 bases at V and 1 base at J, with 5 bases between. CDR3 DNA sequence: TGTGCCAGCAGTTTATCAGGGAACACTGAAGCTTTCTTT. It yields the protein CASSLSGNTEAFF.

The chain uses TRBV4-3 and TRBJ1-6, with 7 bases that match TRBD1. Germline loops: CDR1 LGHNA, CDR2 YSLEER. The CDR3 has 17 residues. Losses at the gene ends were 4 bases for V and 2 bases for J; bases not matched to a gene: 8. For the CDR3, the DNA is TGCGCCAGCAGCCTGAATGCAGGGGGGGCCTATAATTCACCCCTCCACTTT. It specifies CASSLNAGGAYNSPLHF.

This clone was observed a single time. The gene calls are TRBV18 and TRBJ1-6; D unclear. Between the trimmed V and J ends, which lost 3 bases and 9 bases, there was a span of 12 bases. The germline V gene has CDR1 KGHSH and CDR2 LQKENI. The CDR3 has 14 amino acids. Here the CDR3 reads CASSPAATGSPLHF. The CDR3 DNA is TGTGCCAGCTCACCTGCAGCCACGGGTTCACCCCTCCACTTT.

The chain carries TRBV5-4 and TRBJ1-3; no firm D call. V lost 4 bases to trimming and J lost 0 bases, with 11 bases between them. CDR3 length: 15 amino acids. Looked up from germline, CDR1 is SGHNT and CDR2 is YYREEE (reference sequence). CDR3 DNA: TGTGCCAGCAGCCCCGGAGGGAACTCTGGAAACACCATATATTTT. Its translation: CASSPGGNSGNTIYF.

This clone was found a few times. The genes are TRBV6-1 and TRBJ2-1; 9 bases map to TRBD2. The germline CDR1 and CDR2 sequences are MNHNS and SASEGT. This CDR3 is 17 amino acids long. V dropped 4 bases and J dropped 5; count of bases not matched to a gene: 12. The CDR3 nucleotides read TGTGCCAGCAGTGCCACTACCGCAGCTAGCGGGAACAATGAGCAGTTCTTC. It encodes CASSATTAASGNNEQFF.

The chain links TRBV7-9 to TRBJ1-3; tentative D call: TRBD1 (6 bases). The CDR3 consists of 18 residues. The germline V gene has CDR1 SEHNR and CDR2 FQNEAQ (reference sequence). The V end was cut by 1 base, the J end by 0 bases, with 16 bases between. The CDR3 region has the DNA TGTGCCAGCAGCTTAGTAATACCAGGGGACCTCTCTGGAAACACCATATATTTT. It yields the protein CASSLVIPGDLSGNTIYF.

This chain uses TRBV6-1 with TRBJ1-2; D not certain. Germline assignment: CDR1 MNHNS and CDR2 SASEGT. V was trimmed by 1 base and J by 7 bases, leaving 10 bases between them. This CDR3 spans 13 amino acids. As DNA, the CDR3 is TGTGCCAGCAGTGAAGTGGCTCAGCGTGGCTACACCTTC. Its translation: CASSEVAQRGYTF.

There are a few counts of this clone. This rearrangement joins TRBV15 to TRBJ1-3; unclear D gene. In germline, CDR1 is LNHNV, CDR2 YYDKDF (reference sequence). This CDR3 region has 15 residues. V was shortened by 0 bases and J by 1 base, with 7 bases between the two germline ends. CDR3 residues: CATSRDGKSGNTIYF. The CDR3 nucleotides read TGTGCCACCAGCAGAGATGGGAAGTCTGGAAACACCATATATTTT.

The chain carries TRBV3-1 (or the pseudogene TRBV3-2) and TRBJ2-5; no firm D call. V was trimmed by 2 bases and J by 5 bases, leaving 6 bases between them. CDR1 is LGHDT and CDR2 is YNNKEL in the germline V gene (reference sequence). This CDR3 has 12 residues. This CDR3 reads CASSQIPETQYF. The CDR3 DNA sequence: TGTGCCAGCAGCCAAATCCCGGAGACCCAGTACTTC.

Here the CDR3 DNA reads TGTGCCAGCAGTTTTTCGAAGCGTGCCACAGATACGCAGTATTTT. Its protein is CASSFSKRATDTQYF. The chain recombines TRBV27 with TRBJ2-3; D is uncertain. The CDR3 is 15 amino acids. Trimming took 3 bases from V and 2 from J, leaving 12 bases between them. Germline V gene sequence: CDR1 MNHEY, CDR2 SMNVEV (reference sequence).